What follows are 5 T cell receptor beta chains derived from one specimen sequenced in a study of blood T cell repertoires in COVID-19. The repertoire was sequenced with immunoSEQ multiplex PCR; TCRdb's copy has only in-frame clones and lacks some. The table shows about 190,000 clones, with roughly 87% occurring only once. The source material was peripheral blood. These receptors were collected from a woman aged 40 to 50 with acute or convalescent COVID-19.

The CDR3 sequence is CASSPRLGGSTDTQYF. The CDR3 DNA reads as TGTGCCAGCAGCCCCAGACTAGGCGGCTCCACAGATACGCAGTATTTT. This sequence joins TRBV11-2 and TRBJ2-3; D is possibly TRBD2 (6 bases). Trimming removed 5 bases from V and 2 bases from J, with 17 bases in between. The CDR3 runs 16 residues. Germline V gene sequence: CDR1 SGHAT, CDR2 FQNNGV.

This clone turned up a few times. This chain links TRBV7-8 with TRBJ1-1; unclear D gene. The CDR3 covers 16 residues. V was pared by 5 bases and J by 0 bases, with 16 bases between. Germline-derived CDR1 and CDR2 are SGHVS and FQNEAQ. The CDR3 nucleotides read TGTGCCAGCAGCCCCAGGATGGTAGGCATGAACACTGAAGCTTTCTTT. As protein: CASSPRMVGMNTEAFF.

Only one count was recorded for this clone. V gene TRBV30 combines with J gene TRBJ1-5; D remains unclear. Trimming shortened V by 2 bases and J by 0 bases, and 8 bases separated the two germline ends. Germline loops: CDR1 GTSNPN, CDR2 SVGIG (reference sequence). The CDR3 has 14 residues. The CDR3 reads CAWSRRYSNQPQHF. The CDR3 nucleotides read TGTGCCTGGAGTAGGAGGTATAGCAATCAGCCCCAGCATTTT.

The chain has TRBV10-3 and TRBJ1-2, with 8 bases aligning to TRBD1. V was clipped by 2 bases and J by 7 bases; unmatched bases: 6. CDR1 and CDR2 (germline): ENHRY, SYGVKD. This CDR3 comprises 14 residues. CDR3 residues: CAISEDRGSRGYTF. For the CDR3, the DNA is TGTGCCATCAGTGAGGACAGGGGTAGCCGTGGCTACACCTTC.

CDR3 DNA sequence: TGTGCCAGCAGTTTCGCCTCGGTCCAGGGGACCTGGGGGAAACTGTTTTTT. It codes for CASSFASVQGTWGKLFF. The rearrangement links TRBV28 to TRBJ1-4, with D perhaps matching TRBD1 (6 bases). Trimming took 3 bases from V and 11 from J, leaving 25 bases between them. Germline V CDR1 and CDR2: MDHEN, SYDVKM. The CDR3 totals 17 residues.